This T cell receptor beta chain stems from a study of regulatory T cells in long-lasting Graves disease. This CDR3 spans 14 amino acids. V dropped 6 bases and J dropped 6; count of bases not matched to a gene: 7. Documented time point: newly diagnosed GD, antithyroid drugs for less than 3 months. There was RNA extracted from PBMCs, and the TCR library was made from it. TCR beta libraries were built with iRepertoire HTBI primers and Arm-PCR of CDR3 regions. TCRdb re-derived calls from the multiplex PCR reads in MiXCR, one entry per CDR3 protein. This sample carries roughly 610,000 distinct CDR3 sequences, roughly 16% of them seen once, and the ten largest clones take 18%. This clonotype was seen ten or more times. This same sample was also taken into another study, of T cells in Graves' hyperthyroidism and ophthalmopathy.

The specimen comprised peripheral blood mononuclear cells (PBMCs), sampled at new diagnosis, from a patient treated with antithyroid drugs. This receptor was obtained from a woman in her thirties with Graves disease. The gene calls are TRBV12-3 or TRBV12-4 and TRBJ2-1; TRBD2 matches 8 bases. The CDR3 region has the DNA TGTGCCAGCAGGGACGGGAGGGGGTCCAATGAGCAGTTCTTC. Its translation is CASRDGRGSNEQFF.